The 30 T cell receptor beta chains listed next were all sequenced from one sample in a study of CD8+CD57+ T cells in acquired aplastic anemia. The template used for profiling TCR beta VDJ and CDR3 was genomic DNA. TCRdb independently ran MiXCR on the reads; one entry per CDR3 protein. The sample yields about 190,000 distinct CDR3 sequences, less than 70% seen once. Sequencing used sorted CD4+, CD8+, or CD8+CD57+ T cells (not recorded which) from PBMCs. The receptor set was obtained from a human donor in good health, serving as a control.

The CDR3 bases are TGCGCCAGCAGCGACAAACTATCACCCCTCCACTTT. Residues: CASSDKLSPLHF. The gene calls are TRBV5-1 and TRBJ1-6; D gene uncertain. Trimming took off 4 bases at V and 10 bases at J, with 9 bases between the two ends. This CDR3 has 12 amino acids. Germline V gene sequence: CDR1 SGHRS, CDR2 YFSETQ.

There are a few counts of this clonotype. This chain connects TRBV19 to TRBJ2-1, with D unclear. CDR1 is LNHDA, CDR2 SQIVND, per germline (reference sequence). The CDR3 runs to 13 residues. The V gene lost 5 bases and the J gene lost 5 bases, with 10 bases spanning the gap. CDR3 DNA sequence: TGTGCCAGTAGTCTCAGACGGAACAATGAGCAGTTCTTC. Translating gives CASSLRRNNEQFF.

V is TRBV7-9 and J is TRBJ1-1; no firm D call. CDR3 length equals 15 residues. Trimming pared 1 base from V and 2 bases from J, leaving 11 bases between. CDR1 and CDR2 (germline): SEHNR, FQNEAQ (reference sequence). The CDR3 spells CASSLDTGKNTEAFF. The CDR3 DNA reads TGTGCCAGCAGCTTAGATACGGGAAAAAACACTGAAGCTTTCTTT.

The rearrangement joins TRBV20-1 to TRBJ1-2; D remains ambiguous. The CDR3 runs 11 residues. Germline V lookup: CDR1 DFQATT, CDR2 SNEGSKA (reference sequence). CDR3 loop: CSVAGWSGYTF. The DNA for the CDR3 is TGCAGCGTTGCGGGTTGGTCGGGCTACACCTTC.

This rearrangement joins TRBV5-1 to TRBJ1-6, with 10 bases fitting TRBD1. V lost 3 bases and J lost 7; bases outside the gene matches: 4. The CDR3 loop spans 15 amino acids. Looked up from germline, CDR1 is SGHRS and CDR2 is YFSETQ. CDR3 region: CASSWDRGSNSPLHF. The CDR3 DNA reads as TGCGCCAGCAGCTGGGACAGGGGAAGCAATTCACCCCTCCACTTT.

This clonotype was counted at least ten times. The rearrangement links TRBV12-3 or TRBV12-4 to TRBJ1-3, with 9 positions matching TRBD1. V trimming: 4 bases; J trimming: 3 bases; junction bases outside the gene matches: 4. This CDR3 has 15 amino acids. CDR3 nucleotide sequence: TGTGCCAGCAGTTCTAGGACAGGGGTTGGAAACACCATATATTTT. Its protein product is CASSSRTGVGNTIYF.

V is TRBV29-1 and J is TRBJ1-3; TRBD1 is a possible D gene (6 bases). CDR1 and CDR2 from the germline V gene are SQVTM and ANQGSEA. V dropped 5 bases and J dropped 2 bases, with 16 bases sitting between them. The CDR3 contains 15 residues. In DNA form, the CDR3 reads TGCAGCGTTAGAGAACAGGGTTCGCCTGGAAACACCATATATTTT. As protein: CSVREQGSPGNTIYF.

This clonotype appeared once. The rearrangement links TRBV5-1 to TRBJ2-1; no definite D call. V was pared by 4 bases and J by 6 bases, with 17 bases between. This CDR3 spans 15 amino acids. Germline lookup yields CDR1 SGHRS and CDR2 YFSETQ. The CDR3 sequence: CASSELYKGLNEQFF. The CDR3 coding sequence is TGCGCCAGCAGCGAATTGTACAAGGGTCTCAATGAGCAGTTCTTC.

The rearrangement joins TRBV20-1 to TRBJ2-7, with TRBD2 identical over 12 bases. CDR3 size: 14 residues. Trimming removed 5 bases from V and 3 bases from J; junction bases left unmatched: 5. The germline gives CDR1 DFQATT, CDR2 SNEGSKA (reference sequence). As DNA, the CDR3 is TGCAGTGCTGGTCTAGCGGGAGGGAACTACGAGCAGTACTTC. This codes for CSAGLAGGNYEQYF.

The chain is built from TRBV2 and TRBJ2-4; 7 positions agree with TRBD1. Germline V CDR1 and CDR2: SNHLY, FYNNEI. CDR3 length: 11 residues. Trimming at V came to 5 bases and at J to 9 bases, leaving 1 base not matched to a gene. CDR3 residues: CASSWDSIQYF. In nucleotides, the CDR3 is TGTGCCAGCAGTTGGGACAGCATTCAGTACTTC.

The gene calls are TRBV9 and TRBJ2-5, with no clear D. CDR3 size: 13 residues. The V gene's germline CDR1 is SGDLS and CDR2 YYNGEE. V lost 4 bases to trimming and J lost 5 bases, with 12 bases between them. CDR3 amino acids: CASSIGFGETQYF. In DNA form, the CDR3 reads TGTGCCAGCAGCATAGGATTCGGGGAGACCCAGTACTTC.

The chain's CDR3 is CATSRYNYGYTF. The CDR3, as DNA: TGTGCCACCAGCAGATACAACTATGGCTACACCTTC. The gene calls are TRBV15 and TRBJ1-2, with unresolved D. Trimming stripped 2 bases from V and 2 bases from J, with 3 bases between. The length of the CDR3 is 12 residues. From germline, CDR1 is LNHNV and CDR2 YYDKDF (reference sequence).

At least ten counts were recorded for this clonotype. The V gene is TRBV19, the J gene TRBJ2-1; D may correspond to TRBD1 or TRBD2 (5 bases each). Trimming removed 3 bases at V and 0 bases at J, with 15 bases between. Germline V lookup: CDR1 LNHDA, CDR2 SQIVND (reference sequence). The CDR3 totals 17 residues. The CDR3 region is CASSISSRGSSYNEQFF. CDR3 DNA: TGTGCCAGTAGTATTAGTTCTCGGGGCAGCTCCTACAATGAGCAGTTCTTC.

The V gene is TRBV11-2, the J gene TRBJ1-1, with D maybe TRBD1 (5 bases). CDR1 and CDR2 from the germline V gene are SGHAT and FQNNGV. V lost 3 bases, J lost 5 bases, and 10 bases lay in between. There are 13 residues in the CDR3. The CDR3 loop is CASSFDWGTEAFF. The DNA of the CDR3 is TGTGCCAGCAGCTTTGATTGGGGGACTGAAGCTTTCTTT.

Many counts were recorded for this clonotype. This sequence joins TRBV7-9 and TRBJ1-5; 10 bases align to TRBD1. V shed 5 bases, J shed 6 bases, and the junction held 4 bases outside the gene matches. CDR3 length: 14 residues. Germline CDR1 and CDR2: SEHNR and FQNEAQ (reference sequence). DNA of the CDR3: TGTGCCAGCAGCATTGGACAGGGGGGTCAGCCCCAGCATTTT. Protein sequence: CASSIGQGGQPQHF.

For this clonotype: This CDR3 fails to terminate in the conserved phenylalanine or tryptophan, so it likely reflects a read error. The CDR3 spells CASSLGTGPNTEAFP. In DNA, the CDR3 is TGTGCCAGCAGCTTAGGGACAGGTCCGAACACTGAAGCTTTCCCT. The chain recombines TRBV7-6 with TRBJ1-1; 7 bases map to TRBD1. The CDR3 is made up of 15 amino acids. The V gene's germline CDR1 is SGHVS and CDR2 FNYEAQ. The V segment lost 1 base and the J segment 1 base; nucleotides outside the gene matches: 3.

The CDR3 DNA reads as TGTGCCAGCAGCCCCGGGAGACCCTACGAGCAGTACTTC. Its translation: CASSPGRPYEQYF. J is TRBJ2-7 and V is TRBV28, with D possibly being TRBD2 (6 bases). This CDR3 has 13 amino acids. Trimming pared 6 bases from V and 2 bases from J, leaving 11 bases between. CDR1 is MDHEN, CDR2 SYDVKM, per germline.

CDR3 DNA: TGTGCCAGCAGTCAAACTAGCGGGGTTACGCAGTATTTT. Translated: CASSQTSGVTQYF. The rearrangement links TRBV7-2 to TRBJ2-3, with TRBD2 matching 10 bases. Germline V gene lookup returns CDR1 SGHTA and CDR2 FQGNSA. Trimming took 6 bases from V and 8 from J; bases not matched to a gene: 5. The CDR3 totals 13 residues.

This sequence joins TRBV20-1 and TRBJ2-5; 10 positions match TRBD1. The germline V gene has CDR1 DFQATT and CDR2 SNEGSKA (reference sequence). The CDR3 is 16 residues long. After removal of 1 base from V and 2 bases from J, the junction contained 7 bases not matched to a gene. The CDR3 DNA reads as TGCAGTGCTAGAGGCCTCGGGACAGGGGAACAAGAGACCCAGTACTTC. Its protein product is CSARGLGTGEQETQYF.

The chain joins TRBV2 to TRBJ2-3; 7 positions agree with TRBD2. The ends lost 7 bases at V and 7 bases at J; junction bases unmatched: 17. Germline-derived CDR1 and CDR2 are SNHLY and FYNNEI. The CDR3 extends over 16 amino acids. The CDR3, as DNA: TGTGCCAGCACTTCGGGAGTGGCGGGGGAGGGCTATACGCAGTATTTT. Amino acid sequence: CASTSGVAGEGYTQYF.

This chain's CDR3 is CATSDLLGDQETQYF. The CDR3 bases are TGTGCCACCAGTGATTTGCTGGGGGATCAAGAGACCCAGTACTTC. The rearrangement joins TRBV24-1 to TRBJ2-5, with D perhaps TRBD1 or TRBD2 (5 bases each). V gave up 0 bases and J gave up 2 bases, with 9 bases separating them. The CDR3 covers 15 residues. Germline CDR1 is KGHDR and CDR2 is SFDVKD.

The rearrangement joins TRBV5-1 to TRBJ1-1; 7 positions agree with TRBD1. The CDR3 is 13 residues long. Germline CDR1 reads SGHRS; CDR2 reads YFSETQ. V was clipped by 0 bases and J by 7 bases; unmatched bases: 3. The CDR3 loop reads CASSLEGQHEAFF. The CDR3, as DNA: TGCGCCAGCAGCTTGGAGGGACAGCATGAAGCTTTCTTT.

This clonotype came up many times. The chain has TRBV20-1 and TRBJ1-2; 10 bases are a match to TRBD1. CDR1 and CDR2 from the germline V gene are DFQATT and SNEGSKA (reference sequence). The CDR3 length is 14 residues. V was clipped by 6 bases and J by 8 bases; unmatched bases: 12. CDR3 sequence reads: CSAPRQGAVGGYTF. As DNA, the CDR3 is TGCAGTGCCCCGAGACAGGGGGCTGTTGGGGGCTACACCTTC.

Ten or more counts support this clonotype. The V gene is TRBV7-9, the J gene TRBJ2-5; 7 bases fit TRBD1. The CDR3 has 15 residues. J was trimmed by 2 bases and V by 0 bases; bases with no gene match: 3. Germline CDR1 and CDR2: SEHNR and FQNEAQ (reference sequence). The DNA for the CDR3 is TGTGCCAGCAGCTTAGCCGGGACAGCACAAGAGACCCAGTACTTC. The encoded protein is CASSLAGTAQETQYF.

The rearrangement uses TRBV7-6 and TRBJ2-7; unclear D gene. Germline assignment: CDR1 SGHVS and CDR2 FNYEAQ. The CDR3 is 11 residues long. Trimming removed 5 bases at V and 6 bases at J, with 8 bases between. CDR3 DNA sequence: TGTGCCAGCAGCCGGTGTGGCGAGCAGTACTTC. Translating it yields CASSRCGEQYF.

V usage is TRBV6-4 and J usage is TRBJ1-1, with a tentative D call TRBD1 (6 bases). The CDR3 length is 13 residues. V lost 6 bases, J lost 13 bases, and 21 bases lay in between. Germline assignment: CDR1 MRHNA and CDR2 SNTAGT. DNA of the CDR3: TGTGCCAGCAGCCTTGTGGGGGGCGCGGCCCTTTTCTTT. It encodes CASSLVGGAALFF.

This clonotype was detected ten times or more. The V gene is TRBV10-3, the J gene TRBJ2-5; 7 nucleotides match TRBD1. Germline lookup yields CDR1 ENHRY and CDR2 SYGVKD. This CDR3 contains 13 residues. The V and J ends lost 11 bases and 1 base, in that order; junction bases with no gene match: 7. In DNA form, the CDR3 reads TGTGCCGCCAATACAGGGGTCCAAGAGACCCAGTACTTC. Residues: CAANTGVQETQYF.

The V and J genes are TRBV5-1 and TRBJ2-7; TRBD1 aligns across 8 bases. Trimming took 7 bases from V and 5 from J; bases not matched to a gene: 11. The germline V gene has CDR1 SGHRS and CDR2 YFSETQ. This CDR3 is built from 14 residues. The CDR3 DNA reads TGCGCCAGCGGGACGAGACAGGGGACCCACGAGCAGTACTTC. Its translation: CASGTRQGTHEQYF.

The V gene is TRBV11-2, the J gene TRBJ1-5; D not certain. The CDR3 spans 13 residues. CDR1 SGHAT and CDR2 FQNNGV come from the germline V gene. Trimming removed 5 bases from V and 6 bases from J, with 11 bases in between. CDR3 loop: CASSDNWAQPQHF. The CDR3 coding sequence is TGTGCCAGCAGCGATAACTGGGCTCAGCCCCAGCATTTT. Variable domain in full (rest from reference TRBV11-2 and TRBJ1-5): EAGVAQSPRYKIIEKRQSVAFWCNPISGHATLYWYQQILGQGPKLLIQFQNNGVVDDSQLPKDRFSAERLKGVDSTLKIQPAKLEDSAVYLCASSDNWAQPQHFGDGTRLSIL.

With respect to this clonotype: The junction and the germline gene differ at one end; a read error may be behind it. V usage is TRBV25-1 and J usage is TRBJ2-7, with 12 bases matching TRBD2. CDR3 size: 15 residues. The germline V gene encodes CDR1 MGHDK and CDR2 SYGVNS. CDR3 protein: CASSHPPSGRDEQYF. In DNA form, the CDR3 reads TGCGCCAGCAGCCACCCCCCTAGCGGGAGGGACGAGCAGTACTTC.